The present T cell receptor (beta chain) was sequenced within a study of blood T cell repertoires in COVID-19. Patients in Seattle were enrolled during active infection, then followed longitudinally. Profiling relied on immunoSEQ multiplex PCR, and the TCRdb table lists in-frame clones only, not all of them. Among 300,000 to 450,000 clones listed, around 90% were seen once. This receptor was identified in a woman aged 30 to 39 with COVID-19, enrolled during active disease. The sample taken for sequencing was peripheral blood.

The CDR3 loop is CASSSSGGPDTQYF. The DNA for the CDR3 is TGTGCCAGCAGCTCCTCGGGGGGCCCAGATACGCAGTATTTT. The chain carries TRBV7-2 and TRBJ2-3, with D maybe TRBD2 (7 bases). Trimming pared 4 bases from V and 4 bases from J, leaving 12 bases between. This CDR3 comprises 14 residues. CDR1 is SGHTA and CDR2 is FQGNSA in the germline V gene.